These 20 T cell receptor beta chains were sequenced from one sample in a study of STAT5B mutations in CD4+ large granular lymphocyte leukemia. Generated by immunoSEQ multiplex PCR, the TCRdb table keeps only in-frame clones and is missing some. The sample shows some 28,000 clones, roughly 77% of them seen only once. What was sequenced was CD4+ T cells from blood buffy coats. The receptor set was obtained from a human donor in good health.

This rearrangement joins TRBV10-3 to TRBJ2-7; D could derive from TRBD1 or TRBD2 (5 bases each). V lost 8 bases and J 0 bases, leaving 11 bases between the germline ends. Germline lookup yields CDR1 ENHRY and CDR2 SYGVKD. The CDR3 has 13 residues. CDR3 coding DNA: TGTGCCATCCGGGACGAGAGCTCCTACGAGCAGTACTTC. This gives the protein CAIRDESSYEQYF.

The chain uses TRBV19 and TRBJ1-1; D is perhaps TRBD1 (5 bases). The V end lost 7 bases, the J end lost 4 bases, and 22 bases lay between the germline ends. The CDR3 has 16 residues. The germline V gene has CDR1 LNHDA and CDR2 SQIVND (reference sequence). CDR3 coding DNA: TGTGCCAGTAAGGATCAGGGATGGAGAGGTGGCACTGAAGCTTTCTTT. It is translated as CASKDQGWRGGTEAFF.

This clone has more than one count but fewer than ten. The chain joins TRBV6-1 to TRBJ1-2; unclear D gene. The CDR3 length is 13 residues. The germline V gene encodes CDR1 MNHNS and CDR2 SASEGT. Trimming took 2 bases from V and 3 from J, leaving 7 bases between them. CDR3 amino acids: CASSEYGDYGYTF. CDR3 nucleotides: TGTGCCAGCAGTGAATATGGCGACTATGGCTACACCTTC.

This rearrangement joins TRBV5-1 to TRBJ2-3; D gene ambiguous. The CDR3 has 14 residues. Germline assignment: CDR1 SGHRS and CDR2 YFSETQ. Trimming pared 1 base from V and 2 bases from J, leaving 8 bases between. The CDR3 nucleotides read TGCGCCAGCAGCTTGAGCCAGACCACAGATACGCAGTATTTT. This codes for CASSLSQTTDTQYF.

The rearrangement joins TRBV4-3 to TRBJ1-1; D is undetermined. Trimming took off 4 bases at V and 5 bases at J, with 14 bases between the two ends. Germline loops: CDR1 LGHNA, CDR2 YSLEER. CDR3 size: 14 residues. CDR3 residues: CASSPDQRGTEAFF. DNA for the CDR3: TGCGCCAGCAGCCCTGACCAGAGAGGTACTGAAGCTTTCTTT.

The V and J genes are TRBV6-6 and TRBJ2-1; D remains ambiguous. This CDR3 region has 12 residues. Germline-derived CDR1 and CDR2 are MNHNY and SVGAGI (reference sequence). V lost 5 bases, J lost 6 bases, and 8 bases lay in between. The CDR3 DNA reads TGTGCCAGCAGTCAAGCCCGCAATGAGCAGTTCTTC. It yields the protein CASSQARNEQFF.

CDR3 loop: CASSPRPGTSYEQYF. CDR3 in DNA: TGTGCCAGCAGCCCACGACCGGGGACCTCCTACGAGCAGTACTTC. The chain couples TRBV7-2 to TRBJ2-7; D possibly matches TRBD1 or TRBD2 (5 bases each). CDR1 and CDR2 from the germline V gene are SGHTA and FQGNSA. V shed 5 bases and J shed 0 bases, with 14 bases lying between them. The CDR3 contains 15 residues. The full variable domain, in which reference TRBV7-2 and TRBJ2-7 provide the parts outside the CDR3, is GAGVSQSPSNKVTEKGKDVELRCDPISGHTALYWYRQSLGQGLEFLIYFQGNSAPDKSGLPSDRFSAERTGGSVSTLTIQRTQQEDSAVYLCASSPRPGTSYEQYFGPGTRLTVT.

The chain couples TRBV27 to TRBJ2-3; the D gene is possibly TRBD1 (6 bases). V was pared by 9 bases and J by 2 bases, with 18 bases between. The germline gives CDR1 MNHEY, CDR2 SMNVEV (reference sequence). This CDR3 has 15 residues. The CDR3 DNA is TGTGCCAGTAGAAACAGGGCTGGGTTCACAGATACGCAGTATTTT. Translated: CASRNRAGFTDTQYF.

This clone was seen just once. The rearrangement links TRBV29-1 to TRBJ2-7; 7 nucleotides align to TRBD1. This CDR3 region has 13 residues. Germline V CDR1 and CDR2: SQVTM, ANQGSEA. Losses at the gene ends were 1 base for V and 2 bases for J; bases not matched to a gene: 2. Here the CDR3 reads CSVEGQGTYEQYF. For the CDR3, the DNA is TGCAGCGTTGAAGGACAGGGAACCTACGAGCAGTACTTC.

The V gene is TRBV25-1, the J gene TRBJ2-1; perhaps TRBD2 as D (6 bases). The CDR3 consists of 16 residues. CDR1 and CDR2 (germline): MGHDK, SYGVNS. The V and J ends lost 5 bases and 0 bases respectively, with 14 bases between them. CDR3 residues: CASSRSRGSSYNEQFF. The CDR3 nucleotides read TGTGCCAGCAGTCGTTCTCGGGGGAGCTCCTACAATGAGCAGTTCTTC.

The rearrangement uses TRBV5-1 and TRBJ1-1; no clear D. The CDR3 is 15 residues long. Per the germline V gene, CDR1 is SGHRS and CDR2 is YFSETQ. Trimming stripped 3 bases from V and 1 base from J, with 13 bases between. The CDR3 here is CASSSQAVRNTEAFF. For the CDR3, the DNA is TGCGCCAGCAGCTCCCAAGCAGTAAGGAACACTGAAGCTTTCTTT. Together with reference TRBV5-1 and TRBJ1-1, the CDR3 gives the full variable domain: KAGVTQTPRYLIKTRGQQVTLSCSPISGHRSVSWYQQTPGQGLQFLFEYFSETQRNKGNFPGRFSGRQFSNSRSEMNVSTLELGDSALYLCASSSQAVRNTEAFFGQGTRLTVV.

J is TRBJ2-3 and V is TRBV2; D is possibly TRBD1 or TRBD2 (5 bases each). With 6 bases removed from V and 0 bases from J, the gap between germline ends came to 10 bases. From germline, CDR1 is SNHLY and CDR2 FYNNEI. The CDR3 totals 14 residues. Here the CDR3 DNA reads TGTGCCAGCAGGAGGGACCACAGCACAGATACGCAGTATTTT. It translates to CASRRDHSTDTQYF.

This chain joins TRBV5-1 and TRBJ2-5; 8 nucleotides match TRBD2. Matching the DNA end better, TRBJ2-7 makes the J call doubtful. This CDR3 contains 14 residues. Germline loops: CDR1 SGHRS, CDR2 YFSETQ. For the CDR3, the DNA is TGCGCCAGCAGCCTGAGCGGGAGTTGGTACGAGCAGTACTTC. Translating it yields CASSLSGSWYEQYF.

V usage is TRBV6-1 and J usage is TRBJ2-5; D gene uncertain. Trimming took 6 bases from V and 7 from J, leaving 9 bases between them. CDR1 MNHNS and CDR2 SASEGT come from the germline V gene. The CDR3 contains 11 residues. CDR3 loop: CASRGWRTQYF. The CDR3 bases are TGTGCCAGCAGAGGATGGAGGACCCAGTACTTC.

The chain carries TRBV7-2 and TRBJ2-7, with D possibly being TRBD2 (7 bases). Germline CDR1 reads SGHTA; CDR2 reads FQGNSA. The V end lost 5 bases, the J end lost 1 base, and 18 bases lay between the germline ends. The CDR3 spans 16 residues. This chain's CDR3 is CASSPRAGAQSYEQYF. CDR3 DNA sequence: TGTGCCAGCAGCCCCCGTGCGGGGGCTCAATCCTACGAGCAGTACTTC.

The chain recombines TRBV30 with TRBJ2-4; D is uncertain. Looked up from germline, CDR1 is GTSNPN and CDR2 is SVGIG (reference sequence). V lost 2 bases and J lost 1, with 9 bases in between. The CDR3 has 14 residues. CDR3 protein: CAWSSLRAKNIQYF. In nucleotides, the CDR3 is TGTGCCTGGAGTAGCCTTCGGGCCAAAAACATTCAGTACTTC.

The V call is TRBV30, the J call TRBJ2-2; the D gene is possibly TRBD2 (5 bases). Germline lookup yields CDR1 GTSNPN and CDR2 SVGIG (reference sequence). The ends were cut back, 2 bases at V and 5 bases at J, with 18 bases in the middle. The CDR3 has 16 residues. The CDR3 nucleotides read TGTGCCTGGAGTACCCGCGGGCCAGGTCTGACCGGGGAGCTGTTTTTT. Translation: CAWSTRGPGLTGELFF.

A few counts support this clone. This chain links TRBV2 with TRBJ2-7; D may be TRBD1 or TRBD2 (5 bases each). Between the trimmed V and J ends, which lost 4 bases and 6 bases, there was a span of 19 bases. Germline V gene data show CDR1 as SNHLY and CDR2 as FYNNEI. The length of the CDR3 is 15 residues. CDR3 protein: CASSVRDLGPSEQYF. CDR3 nucleotides: TGTGCCAGCAGTGTCCGGGACCTAGGACCCTCCGAGCAGTACTTC.

This clone was seen a single time. The genes are TRBV7-2 and TRBJ2-3; tentatively, D is TRBD2 (5 bases). The length of the CDR3 is 14 residues. The germline CDR1 and CDR2 sequences are SGHTA and FQGNSA. V gave up 2 bases and J gave up 4 bases, with 10 bases separating them. CDR3 amino acids: CASSLSRDSDTQYF. The CDR3 DNA is TGTGCCAGCAGCTTATCCCGGGATTCAGATACGCAGTATTTT. Combining the CDR3 with reference TRBV7-2 and TRBJ2-3 gives the whole variable domain GAGVSQSPSNKVTEKGKDVELRCDPISGHTALYWYRQSLGQGLEFLIYFQGNSAPDKSGLPSDRFSAERTGGSVSTLTIQRTQQEDSAVYLCASSLSRDSDTQYFGPGTRLTVL.

This clone was counted between two and nine times. CDR3 region: CAWIVTEAFF. The CDR3 nucleotides read TGTGCCTGGATCGTCACTGAAGCTTTCTTT. The chain combines TRBV30 with TRBJ1-1; D remains unclear. The germline V gene encodes CDR1 GTSNPN and CDR2 SVGIG (reference sequence). V shed 4 bases and J shed 4 bases, with 4 bases lying between them. The CDR3 covers 10 residues.